The 30 T cell receptor beta chains in this list originate from one sample, sequenced in a study of radiation and T cells in renal cell carcinoma. Described time point: blood 2 weeks post-SBRT. The treatment: 15 Gy SBRT to primary tumor, nephrectomy 4 weeks later. Measured with immunoSEQ multiplex PCR; TCRdb has only the in-frame clones, and not every one. Here the sample spans 95,000 to 150,000 clones, 81% being singletons. The sample here was blood, taken from a patient whose treatment included radiotherapy and nephrectomy. The receptors stem from a man aged 50 to 59 with renal cell carcinoma.

There are a few counts of this clone. The chain couples TRBV5-1 to TRBJ1-1, with 8 nucleotides matching TRBD1. The CDR3 is 14 residues long. Trimming cost V 4 bases and J 5 bases; bases outside gene matches: 7. Germline V CDR1 and CDR2: SGHRS, YFSETQ. CDR3 in DNA: TGCGCCAGCAGCACCGGGACAGGAATGACTGAAGCTTTCTTT. Amino acid sequence: CASSTGTGMTEAFF.

The chain links TRBV5-5 to TRBJ1-6; D gene ambiguous. Per the germline V gene, CDR1 is SGHKS and CDR2 is YYEKEE (reference sequence). CDR3 length: 16 amino acids. V gave up 4 bases and J gave up 11 bases, with 22 bases separating them. This CDR3 reads CASSRAGGSQETPLHF. CDR3 sequence (DNA): TGTGCCAGCAGCAGGGCAGGAGGGTCCCAAGAAACACCCCTCCACTTT.

CDR3 sequence: CASSGSVGSPGELFF. The CDR3 DNA is TGTGCCAGCAGCGGCTCCGTGGGGTCCCCCGGGGAGCTGTTTTTT. The chain carries TRBV5-5 and TRBJ2-2; D is undetermined. CDR1 is SGHKS and CDR2 is YYEKEE in the germline V gene (reference sequence). Trimming took 4 bases from V and 6 from J, leaving 16 bases between them. The CDR3 has 15 residues.

The CDR3 here is CASSSPGSEQFF. The DNA of the CDR3 is TGCGCCAGCAGTTCCCCCGGGAGTGAGCAGTTCTTC. The V and J genes are TRBV5-1 and TRBJ2-1, with a weak D call TRBD2 (6 bases). Germline CDR1 SGHRS, CDR2 YFSETQ. The CDR3 length is 12 residues. Trimming pared 5 bases from V and 9 bases from J, leaving 12 bases between. The full variable domain, in which reference TRBV5-1 and TRBJ2-1 provide the parts outside the CDR3, is KAGVTQTPRYLIKTRGQQVTLSCSPISGHRSVSWYQQTPGQGLQFLFEYFSETQRNKGNFPGRFSGRQFSNSRSEMNVSTLELGDSALYLCASSSPGSEQFFGPGTRLTVL.

The sample holds a few counts of this clone. The chain has TRBV9 and TRBJ2-2; 8 bases are shared with TRBD2. The CDR3 has 15 residues. CDR1 is SGDLS, CDR2 YYNGEE, per germline. V was clipped by 0 bases and J by 3 bases; unmatched bases: 1. CDR3 sequence (DNA): TGTGCCAGCAGCGTAGAGGGACTAGACACCGGGGAGCTGTTTTTT. This codes for CASSVEGLDTGELFF.

The chain recombines TRBV29-1 with TRBJ2-5; 8 bases match TRBD1. The DNA end favors TRBJ2-7, so the J call may be wrong. Germline CDR1 reads SQVTM; CDR2 reads ANQGSEA. The length of the CDR3 is 12 residues. The CDR3 coding sequence is TGCAGCGTACGGACAGGGTCCTACGAGCAGTACTTC. Translated, it gives CSVRTGSYEQYF.

The rearrangement uses TRBV2 and TRBJ2-5; D remains unclear. This CDR3 is 13 amino acids long. Germline values: CDR1 SNHLY, CDR2 FYNNEI. V gave up 3 bases and J gave up 5 bases, with 10 bases separating them. The CDR3: CASSELQKETQYF. The CDR3, as DNA: TGTGCCAGCAGTGAGTTACAGAAGGAGACCCAGTACTTC.

V is TRBV6-6 and J is TRBJ1-5; TRBD1 is a possible D gene (5 bases). V was pared by 0 bases and J by 7 bases, with 13 bases between. Looked up from germline, CDR1 is MNHNY and CDR2 is SVGAGI (reference sequence). The CDR3 loop spans 15 amino acids. The CDR3 nucleotides read TGTGCCAGCAGTTACTCGGGGGTAGTAGGCCAGCCCCAGCATTTT. Its protein is CASSYSGVVGQPQHF.

The genes are TRBV2 and TRBJ2-3; no reliable D call. The CDR3 covers 15 residues. Germline V gene data show CDR1 as SNHLY and CDR2 as FYNNEI. V was cut by 5 bases and J by 1 base, with 13 bases left in between. CDR3 sequence reads: CASSKELRGTDTQYF. The CDR3 DNA reads TGTGCCAGCAGTAAGGAGCTAAGGGGCACAGATACGCAGTATTTT.

This clone was seen once. The chain employs TRBV7-3 and TRBJ2-1; 10 nucleotides agree with TRBD1. CDR3 length: 15 amino acids. V lost 2 bases to trimming and J lost 9 bases; unmatched junction nucleotides: 7. Germline lookup yields CDR1 SGHTA and CDR2 FQGTGA. The CDR3, as DNA: TGTGCCAGCAGCTTAGGGACAGGGGTCTCGGGTGAGCAGTTCTTC. This codes for CASSLGTGVSGEQFF.

V gene TRBV9 combines with J gene TRBJ1-4; 8 bases map to TRBD1. Trimming removed 3 bases from V and 8 bases from J; junction bases left unmatched: 6. CDR3 length: 14 amino acids. Germline lookup yields CDR1 SGDLS and CDR2 YYNGEE. The CDR3 protein is CASSAGQGREKLFF. CDR3 DNA sequence: TGTGCCAGCAGCGCCGGACAGGGTAGGGAAAAACTGTTTTTT.

In nucleotides, the CDR3 is TGTGCCAGCAGTCTCCTCAGCTCCTACGAGCAGTACTTC. Translated: CASSLLSSYEQYF. The rearrangement joins TRBV27 to TRBJ2-7; D is undetermined. The CDR3 is 13 residues long. The ends were cut back, 5 bases at V and 0 bases at J, with 8 bases in the middle. The germline V gene has CDR1 MNHEY and CDR2 SMNVEV (reference sequence).

This chain connects TRBV15 to TRBJ2-3; 13 nucleotides match TRBD2. The CDR3 has 17 residues. V shed 0 bases and J 4 bases; nucleotides not matched to a gene: 4. CDR1 is LNHNV, CDR2 YYDKDF, per germline (reference sequence). CDR3 residues: CATSRDLGLAGADTQYF. The CDR3 DNA reads TGTGCCACCAGCAGAGATCTCGGACTAGCGGGAGCAGATACGCAGTATTTT.

The gene calls are TRBV9 and TRBJ1-3; TRBD1 aligns across 7 bases. CDR1 is SGDLS, CDR2 YYNGEE, per germline. V lost 0 bases to trimming and J lost 4 bases; unmatched junction nucleotides: 10. The CDR3 contains 17 residues. The CDR3 bases are TGTGCCAGCAGCGTAGCTACATGGGGGACAGCAGGAAACACCATATATTTT. Protein sequence: CASSVATWGTAGNTIYF.

The V gene is TRBV30, the J gene TRBJ2-2, with TRBD2 matching 14 bases. The CDR3 is 19 amino acids. V trimming: 1 base; J trimming: 1 base; junction bases outside the gene matches: 8. CDR1 is GTSNPN, CDR2 SVGIG, per germline (reference sequence). The DNA for the CDR3 is TGTGCCTGGAGTGGTGCGGGACTAGCGGGAGTAGGGAACACCGGGGAGCTGTTTTTT. This gives the protein CAWSGAGLAGVGNTGELFF.

J is TRBJ2-2 and V is TRBV30, with TRBD1 matching over 7 bases. The V segment lost 2 bases and the J segment 4 bases; nucleotides outside the gene matches: 4. Germline CDR1 reads GTSNPN; CDR2 reads SVGIG (reference sequence). CDR3 length equals 14 residues. This chain's CDR3 is CAWSPGGLTGELFF. CDR3 sequence (DNA): TGTGCCTGGAGTCCAGGGGGTCTCACCGGGGAGCTGTTTTTT.

This chain joins TRBV4-2 and TRBJ1-2; D gene uncertain. From germline, CDR1 is LGHNA and CDR2 YNFKEQ. Deletions cut 1 base from V and 5 bases from J, with 8 bases between. This CDR3 has 13 amino acids. For the CDR3, the DNA is TGTGCCAGCAGCCAAGGAACTTCGTATGGCTACACCTTC. It codes for CASSQGTSYGYTF.

The genes are TRBV28 and TRBJ2-2; unclear D gene. Per the germline V gene, CDR1 is MDHEN and CDR2 is SYDVKM. With 2 bases removed from V and 1 base from J, the gap between germline ends came to 8 bases. The CDR3 is 15 amino acids. CDR3 coding DNA: TGTGCCAGCAGTTTAATTTACCGGAACACCGGGGAGCTGTTTTTT. This encodes CASSLIYRNTGELFF.

V usage is TRBV18 and J usage is TRBJ1-2, with D maybe TRBD1 (5 bases). CDR3 length: 16 amino acids. The V gene lost 3 bases and the J gene lost 2 bases, with 16 bases spanning the gap. In germline, CDR1 is KGHSH, CDR2 LQKENI. CDR3: CASSPETRGRNYGYTF. For the CDR3, the DNA is TGTGCCAGCTCACCGGAAACGCGGGGCCGAAACTATGGCTACACCTTC.

This rearrangement joins TRBV2 to TRBJ2-1; 12 bases line up with TRBD2. V dropped 6 bases and J dropped 5; count of bases not matched to a gene: 17. The CDR3 has 19 amino acids. Per germline, CDR1 SNHLY and CDR2 FYNNEI. The CDR3 is CASRKWQGARTSGNNEQFF. The CDR3 DNA reads TGTGCCAGCAGGAAATGGCAGGGGGCAAGGACTAGCGGGAACAATGAGCAGTTCTTC.

The gene calls are TRBV5-1 and TRBJ2-1, with D perhaps being TRBD1 or TRBD2 (5 bases each). The germline V gene has CDR1 SGHRS and CDR2 YFSETQ. Trimming shortened V by 0 bases and J by 7 bases, and 17 bases separated the two germline ends. The CDR3 spans 16 residues. This CDR3 is CASSLGPRDGMNEQFF. The CDR3 DNA reads TGCGCCAGCAGCTTGGGACCCCGGGACGGAATGAATGAGCAGTTCTTC.

V gene TRBV29-1 combines with J gene TRBJ2-7; 8 positions agree with TRBD1. V lost 5 bases to trimming and J lost 0 bases; unmatched junction nucleotides: 3. Germline lookup yields CDR1 SQVTM and CDR2 ANQGSEA. This CDR3 comprises 13 residues. CDR3 residues: CSVSGGASYEQYF. The DNA of the CDR3 is TGCAGCGTTTCAGGGGGCGCCTCCTACGAGCAGTACTTC.

The chain employs TRBV9 and TRBJ2-1, with D unclear. The CDR3 totals 15 residues. Germline CDR1 SGDLS, CDR2 YYNGEE. Deletions cut 3 bases from V and 0 bases from J, with 10 bases between. The CDR3 region is CASSAQWPSYNEQFF. CDR3 in DNA: TGTGCCAGCAGCGCCCAATGGCCCTCCTACAATGAGCAGTTCTTC.

The chain uses TRBV9 and TRBJ1-1; a weak D match, TRBD1 (6 bases). V lost 3 bases and J lost 2, with 14 bases in between. Germline V gives CDR1 SGDLS, CDR2 YYNGEE. This CDR3 region has 15 residues. CDR3 sequence: CASSAGGTTNTEAFF. CDR3 in DNA: TGTGCCAGCAGCGCCGGGGGGACAACCAACACTGAAGCTTTCTTT.

The chain is built from TRBV10-1 and TRBJ2-7; D ambiguous. This CDR3 spans 11 amino acids. Germline CDR1 reads WNHNN; CDR2 reads SYGVQD (reference sequence). V lost 5 bases and J 1 base, leaving 3 bases between the germline ends. For the CDR3, the DNA is TGCGCCAGCAGTTTATCCTACGAGCAGTACTTC. It encodes CASSLSYEQYF.

The chain employs TRBV4-2 and TRBJ1-4; TRBD1 matches at 8 bases. V shed 5 bases and J 5 bases; nucleotides not matched to a gene: 4. CDR1 LGHNA and CDR2 YNFKEQ come from the germline V gene. The CDR3 is made up of 14 amino acids. The CDR3 protein is CASSEDRANEKLFF. The DNA for the CDR3 is TGTGCCAGCAGCGAGGACAGGGCAAATGAAAAACTGTTTTTT.

This chain connects TRBV7-9 to TRBJ2-1; D is possibly TRBD2 (5 bases). Germline values: CDR1 SEHNR, CDR2 FQNEAQ (reference sequence). The CDR3 has 13 amino acids. V was pared by 5 bases and J by 3 bases, with 8 bases between. The CDR3 DNA is TGTGCCAGCAGCGGCCGGGACTACAATGAGCAGTTCTTC. Amino acid sequence: CASSGRDYNEQFF.

V and J are TRBV7-2 and TRBJ2-7; 9 nucleotides align to TRBD2. With 1 base clipped from V and 1 base from J, the junction kept 8 bases outside the gene matches. Germline-derived CDR1 and CDR2 are SGHTA and FQGNSA. CDR3 length: 17 residues. CDR3 bases: TGTGCCAGCAGCTTAGGCGTGGGACTAGCCGCGTCCTACGAGCAGTACTTC. It encodes CASSLGVGLAASYEQYF.

The rearrangement uses TRBV25-1 and TRBJ2-7, with TRBD2 as a possible D gene (5 bases). Germline CDR1 is MGHDK and CDR2 is SYGVNS. V dropped 1 base and J dropped 7 bases, with 14 bases sitting between them. The CDR3 runs 14 residues. The CDR3 reads CASSEWTGVGEQYF. The CDR3 DNA is TGTGCCAGCAGTGAATGGACTGGGGTGGGGGAGCAGTACTTC.

The J gene is TRBJ2-3, the V gene TRBV5-1; TRBD2 might be the D (5 bases). Trimming took off 5 bases at V and 0 bases at J, with 13 bases between the two ends. The germline V gene has CDR1 SGHRS and CDR2 YFSETQ. The CDR3 is 15 amino acids. The CDR3 bases are TGCGCCAGCAGTTTAGAGGGCCCTAGCACAGATACGCAGTATTTT. Amino acids: CASSLEGPSTDTQYF.